This T cell receptor (beta chain) was captured in a study of blood T cells in healthy people across ages. Study conclusions and caveats: Donors of long life had a larger count of naive CD4+ cells and greater diversity than aged donors.

There are a few counts of this clonotype. Its specificity is unknown. Per sample, a minimum of 6 million PBMCs were isolated. V dropped 0 bases and J dropped 12; count of bases not matched to a gene: 15. This CDR3 spans 16 amino acids. CDR1 is SQVTM and CDR2 is ANQGSEA in the germline V gene. Next came a second PCR, run for about 7 to 12 cycles, which used a sample-barcoded 5' primer along with a J-beta primer mix. No fewer than 3 million CDR3-containing paired-end reads came from each sample. TCRdb itself ran the 5' RACE reads through MiXCR, one entry per CDR3 protein. The table shows roughly 700,000 distinct CDR3 sequences, with around a quarter occurring only once. This same sample was also part of a study on T cells of mothers and their children. That paper adds: For cDNA synthesis, the complete extracted RNA was used (around 1.5 ug per 15 ul).

The V and J genes are TRBV29-1 and TRBJ1-4; the match to TRBD1 covers 8 bases. This clonotype originated in a boy younger than 18 in good health. Sequencing was done on a sample of blood. CDR3 protein: CSVEEVPGQGGTELFF. CDR3 nucleotides: TGCAGCGTTGAAGAGGTGCCCGGACAGGGAGGAACGGAACTGTTTTTT.